What follows are 3 T cell receptor beta chains derived from one specimen sequenced in a study of shared clonotypes between healthy human individuals. Method: immunoSEQ multiplex PCR; TCRdb's copy keeps in-frame clones and lacks some. The sample holds fewer than 850,000 clones, around 91% seen once. Sequenced input: memory CD8+ T cells from PBMCs. Documented subset: CD45RO+ cells pooled with CCR7-negative TemRA cells. The receptor set was obtained from a man younger than 35 in good health. Some clones in this sample may be carry-over from other donors' samples.

CDR3 sequence: CASTLGGMGTEAFF. The CDR3 region has the DNA TGTGCCAGCACCCTCGGGGGAATGGGCACTGAAGCTTTCTTT. The chain employs TRBV16 and TRBJ1-1, with D possibly TRBD1 on 5 matching bases. In germline, CDR1 is KGHSY, CDR2 FQNENV. The V end lost 7 bases, the J end lost 4 bases, and 16 bases lay between the germline ends. The CDR3 sequence is 14 residues long.

The chain has TRBV2 and TRBJ2-4; D gene ambiguous. The germline CDR1 and CDR2 sequences are SNHLY and FYNNEI. The CDR3 has 13 residues. The V end was cut by 2 bases, the J end by 1 base, with 3 bases between. The CDR3 DNA sequence: TGTGCCAGCAGTGAATTGGCCAAAAACATTCAGTACTTC. Translated: CASSELAKNIQYF.

The rearrangement links TRBV7-2 to TRBJ1-3, with 9 bases identical to TRBD1. After removal of 5 bases from V and 9 bases from J, the junction contained 17 bases not matched to a gene. The CDR3 has 17 amino acids. Germline V gene sequence: CDR1 SGHTA, CDR2 FQGNSA. The CDR3 bases are TGTGCCAGCAGCCCGAGTTCGATGGACAGGGGAGGAGGCACCATATATTTT. This translates into CASSPSSMDRGGGTIYF.